The T cell receptor beta chain under discussion was sequenced for a study of beta chain features in type 1 diabetes. Whole-study results and caveats: Researchers report that Type 1 diabetes patients had moderately but significantly shorter TCRB CDR3s across all four CD4+ subsets. Junctions at VDJ sites from type 1 diabetes patients had fewer insertions and more deletions. PCR might favor shorter templates, equally in patients and controls.

As for this clone: What it recognizes is unknown.

This CDR3 is 15 amino acids long. V lost 3 bases and J 4 bases, leaving 15 bases between the germline ends. Germline values: CDR1 LNHDA, CDR2 SQIVND (reference sequence). The authors took one heparinised blood draw, averaging roughly 120 mL, from each donor. CD4+ naive, central memory, regulatory and stem cell-like memory subsets were isolated by sorting on CD45RO/CCR7/CD25/CD127/CD95/CD27. All of the isolated RNA was reverse transcribed, so expressed TCRB transcripts were sequenced. TCRdb's copy holds only in-frame clones and misses some; the assay was immunoSEQ multiplex PCR. The repertoire holds 300,000 or so clones, with over 7% as singletons.

What was sequenced was central memory CD4+ T cells from blood. This clonotype originated in a young man with type 1 diabetes. The rearrangement joins TRBV19 to TRBJ1-2; D is unclear. CDR3 region: CASSISLAAPYGYTF. CDR3 coding DNA: TGTGCCAGTAGTATTTCATTGGCCGCACCCTATGGCTACACCTTC.